What follows are 22 T cell receptor beta chains derived from one specimen sequenced in a study of regulatory T cells in long-lasting Graves disease. For TCR beta, libraries came from iRepertoire HTBI primers and Arm-PCR of CDR3 regions. Each CDR3 protein gets one entry after TCRdb re-called the multiplex PCR reads with MiXCR. The sample records more than 300,000 distinct CDR3 sequences, 15% to 20% being singletons. Time point meaning: newly diagnosed GD, antithyroid drugs for less than 3 months. PBMCs were the source of the RNA used for TCR sequencing. Another study also made use of these data, one on T cells in Graves' hyperthyroidism and ophthalmopathy.

The specimen was peripheral blood mononuclear cells (PBMCs), collected at new diagnosis, from a patient treated with antithyroid drugs. These TCRs come from a woman aged 18 to 35 with Graves disease.

This clonotype has just a few counts. Possible read error: a much larger clone is one base away. No conserved phenylalanine or tryptophan ends this CDR3, so it is likely a read error. This sequence joins TRBV7-7 and TRBJ1-1, with D unclear. The CDR3 sequence is 13 residues long. Looked up from germline, CDR1 is SSHAT and CDR2 is FNYEAQ (reference sequence). The CDR3 is CASSLERNTEAFL. The CDR3 DNA is TGTGCTAGCAGCTTAGAGAGGAACACTGAAGCTTTCCTT.

This clonotype was counted ten times or more. V usage is TRBV12-3 or TRBV12-4 and J usage is TRBJ2-1; 9 bases agree with TRBD2. The J segment lost 7 bases and the V segment lost 5 bases, leaving 3 bases of the junction unmatched. The CDR3 contains 13 residues. The CDR3 spells CASSSGGLNEQFF. CDR3 nucleotides: TGTGCCAGCAGTAGCGGGGGGCTGAATGAGCAGTTCTTC.

V and J are TRBV10-3 and TRBJ2-2; perhaps D is TRBD1 or TRBD2 (5 bases each). Germline lookup yields CDR1 ENHRY and CDR2 SYGVKD. This CDR3 has 14 residues. V was clipped by 6 bases and J by 2 bases, with 10 bases between them. The CDR3 loop reads CAISGDGNTGELFF. In DNA form, the CDR3 reads TGTGCCATCAGCGGGGACGGAAACACCGGGGAGCTGTTTTTT.

This clonotype was found many times. The V gene is TRBV28, the J gene TRBJ2-7; possible D gene TRBD2, 6 bases. The J call may be incorrect, as the DNA end agrees better with TRBJ2-3. Germline V gives CDR1 MDHEN, CDR2 SYDVKM. The CDR3 covers 12 residues. In DNA form, the CDR3 reads TGTGCCAGCAGTTTAGGAGGGGATGAGCAGTATTTT. It encodes CASSLGGDEQYF.

Concerning this clonotype: A much larger clone differs by one base, so this may be a read error. V and J are TRBV6-1 and TRBJ1-1, with a possible D match to TRBD1 (6 bases). The CDR3 loop spans 14 amino acids. V lost 2 bases to trimming and J lost 5 bases, with 12 bases between them. The germline CDR1 and CDR2 sequences are MNHNS and SASEGT. The CDR3 nucleotides read TGTGCCAGCAGTGAACATCGTAGGGGGACTGAAGCTTTCTTT. Translation gives CASSEHRRGTEAFF.

This clonotype occurred many times. J is TRBJ2-7 and V is TRBV27; 9 bases map to TRBD1. V trimming: 5 bases; J trimming: 6 bases; junction bases outside the gene matches: 5. Germline V lookup: CDR1 MNHEY, CDR2 SMNVEV (reference sequence). The CDR3 runs 13 residues. The CDR3 DNA sequence: TGTGCCAGCAGTGGGGACAGGGCTTCCGAGCAGTACTTC. Its translation: CASSGDRASEQYF.

This clonotype was counted ten times or more. This sequence joins TRBV6-2 or TRBV6-3 and TRBJ2-3, with a weak D call TRBD2 (6 bases). Germline CDR1 and CDR2: MNHEY and SVGEGT. V was pared by 2 bases and J by 0 bases, with 6 bases between. This CDR3 has 14 residues. As DNA, the CDR3 is TGTGCCAGCAGTTACCGGGGGAGCACAGATACGCAGTATTTT. It codes for CASSYRGSTDTQYF.

The V call is TRBV6-5, the J call TRBJ1-3; D is ambiguous. The germline gives CDR1 MNHEY, CDR2 SVGAGI. Trimming shortened V by 1 base and J by 0 bases, and 7 bases separated the two germline ends. CDR3 length: 15 amino acids. The CDR3 DNA reads TGTGCCAGCAGTTACTTCAGCCGCTCTGGAAACACCATATATTTT. Protein: CASSYFSRSGNTIYF.

Ten or more counts support this clonotype. This rearrangement joins TRBV6-1 to TRBJ2-1; TRBD2 matches 12 bases. Per germline, CDR1 MNHNS and CDR2 SASEGT. This CDR3 is built from 14 residues. The trim removed 8 bases at V and 7 bases at J, leaving 6 bases unmatched. DNA for the CDR3: TGTGCCAGCTGGCTAGCGGGGGGGCTGAATGAGCAGTTCTTC. Encoded protein: CASWLAGGLNEQFF.

A few counts support this clonotype. CDR3 residues: CASSSTSGSYEQYF. The CDR3 region has the DNA TGCGCCAGCAGCTCGACTAGCGGGAGTTACGAGCAGTACTTC. The rearrangement links TRBV5-1 to TRBJ2-7; TRBD2 matches 12 bases. Germline V CDR1 and CDR2: SGHRS, YFSETQ. V lost 3 bases and J lost 4; bases outside the gene matches: 2. The CDR3 length is 14 residues.

This clonotype has a handful of counts. The chain uses TRBV9 and TRBJ2-2; 12 nucleotides agree with TRBD2. CDR1 and CDR2 from the germline V gene are SGDLS and YYNGEE. The J segment lost 0 bases and the V segment lost 2 bases, leaving 5 bases of the junction unmatched. This CDR3 region has 18 residues. The CDR3 region is CASSVRGLAGANTGELFF. For the CDR3, the DNA is TGTGCCAGCAGCGTCAGGGGACTAGCGGGCGCGAACACCGGGGAGCTGTTTTTT.

This clonotype has a count of ten or more. V gene TRBV7-9 combines with J gene TRBJ2-7; D unclear. Trimming took 7 bases from V and 3 from J, leaving 19 bases between them. The CDR3 consists of 15 residues. In germline, CDR1 is SEHNR, CDR2 FQNEAQ (reference sequence). The CDR3 DNA reads TGTGCCAGCAACTCCGCCCGCGGCGGCGTCTACGAGCAGTACTTC. Its translation: CASNSARGGVYEQYF.

This clonotype was recorded at least ten times. CDR3: CASSQVANTEAFF. The CDR3 DNA follows: TGTGCCAGCAGCCAAGTCGCGAACACTGAAGCTTTCTTT. The chain has TRBV3-1 and TRBJ1-1, with no clear D. The V and J ends lost 1 base and 1 base respectively, with 4 bases between them. The CDR3 spans 13 residues. Germline values: CDR1 LGHDT, CDR2 YNNKEL (reference sequence).

With respect to this clonotype: One base away lies a much larger clone, so this may be a sequencing read error. The chain uses TRBV6-4 and TRBJ1-6; D may be TRBD1 (6 bases). Germline CDR1 and CDR2: MRHNA and SNTAGT. The CDR3 totals 15 residues. CDR3 loop: CASSYSGTTNPPLHF. For the CDR3, the DNA is TGTGCCAGCAGTTACTCCGGGACAACCAATCCACCCCTCCACTTT.

Regarding this clonotype: The junction departs from germline at one end; a sequencing error may be responsible. The chain has TRBV10-1 and TRBJ2-2; D perhaps matches TRBD2 (6 bases). From germline, CDR1 is WNHNN and CDR2 SYGVQD (reference sequence). The CDR3 totals 15 residues. CDR3 sequence: CASSERQGKTGGLFF. The CDR3 DNA follows: TGCGCCAGCAGTGAGCGGCAGGGAAAGACCGGGGGGCTGTTTTTT.

Many counts were recorded for this clonotype. V is TRBV12-3 or TRBV12-4 and J is TRBJ2-5; 11 bases align to TRBD2. This CDR3 comprises 14 residues. With V trimmed by 5 bases and J by 5 bases, 4 bases remained unmatched. CDR3 nucleotides: TGTGCCAGCAGTGCTAGACTAGCGGGGGAGACCCAGTACTTC. Translated: CASSARLAGETQYF.

In regard to this clonotype: A single base separates this from a much larger clone, so it may be a read error. The V call is TRBV28, the J call TRBJ1-2; D remains ambiguous. Germline assignment: CDR1 MDHEN and CDR2 SYDVKM. Trimming took off 5 bases at V and 4 bases at J, with 11 bases between the two ends. The CDR3 is 13 amino acids. In DNA, the CDR3 is TGTGCCAGCAGTGATATGGCAGCCTATGGCTACACCTTC. It specifies CASSDMAAYGYTF.

This clonotype was observed at least ten times. The V call is TRBV15, the J call TRBJ2-5, with D perhaps TRBD1 (6 bases). The CDR3 loop spans 16 amino acids. From germline, CDR1 is LNHNV and CDR2 YYDKDF (reference sequence). Trimming took off 2 bases at V and 2 bases at J, with 15 bases between the two ends. Written as DNA, the CDR3 is TGTGCCACCAGCAGACTGTCCGGGCAGGGGCAAGAGACCCAGTACTTC. Protein product: CATSRLSGQGQETQYF.

This clonotype was counted many times. CDR3 nucleotide sequence: TGTGCCAGCAGCCTCCTTGGGGGGGGCGATAGTAATGAGCAGTTCTTC. This sequence encodes CASSLLGGGDSNEQFF. This chain links TRBV3-1 with TRBJ2-1; possibly TRBD2 for D (7 bases). Germline V gives CDR1 LGHDT, CDR2 YNNKEL (reference sequence). The CDR3 is 16 residues long. Trimming removed 4 bases from V and 7 bases from J, with 20 bases in between.

The chain links TRBV9 to TRBJ2-3, with 11 bases lining up with TRBD2. The CDR3 loop spans 14 amino acids. Trimming removed 0 bases from V and 10 bases from J; junction bases left unmatched: 4. Germline V gene sequence: CDR1 SGDLS, CDR2 YYNGEE. The CDR3 DNA reads as TGTGCCAGCAGCGTAGTTAGCGGGGGGGCCTCGCAGTATTTT. Protein product: CASSVVSGGASQYF.

Note on this clonotype: With only one base between it and a far larger clone, this is likely a read error. The chain carries TRBV11-2 and TRBJ2-5, with D possibly being TRBD2 (5 bases). The J call is uncertain, as TRBJ2-1 better fits the DNA end. Looked up from germline, CDR1 is SGHAT and CDR2 is FQNNGV. This CDR3 is 18 amino acids long. CDR3 in amino acids: CASGSPRGGLAGLNEQFF. CDR3 DNA sequence: TGTGCCAGCGGCTCCCCCCGAGGAGGCCTAGCAGGACTCAATGAGCAGTTCTTC.

J is TRBJ2-1 and V is TRBV10-2; the match to TRBD2 covers 7 bases. Looked up from germline, CDR1 is WSHSY and CDR2 is SAAADI. V shed 1 base and J 4 bases; nucleotides not matched to a gene: 7. The CDR3 runs to 16 residues. The CDR3 reads CASSEWGGSFYNEQFF. CDR3 bases: TGCGCCAGCAGTGAGTGGGGCGGGAGTTTTTACAATGAGCAGTTCTTC.